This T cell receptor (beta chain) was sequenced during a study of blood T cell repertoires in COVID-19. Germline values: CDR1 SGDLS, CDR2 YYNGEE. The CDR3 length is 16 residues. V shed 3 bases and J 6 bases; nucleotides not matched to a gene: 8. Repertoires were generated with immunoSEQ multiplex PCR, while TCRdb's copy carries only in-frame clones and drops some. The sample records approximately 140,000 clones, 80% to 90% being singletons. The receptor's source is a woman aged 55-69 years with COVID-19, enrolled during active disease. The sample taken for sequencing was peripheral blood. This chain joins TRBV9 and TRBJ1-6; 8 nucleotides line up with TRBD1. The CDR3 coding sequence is TGTGCCAGCAGCGCCGCCGGACAGGGCATTAATTCACCCCTCCACTTT. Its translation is CASSAAGQGINSPLHF.